Following are 19 T cell receptor beta chains from one sample sequenced in a study of T cells in Graves' hyperthyroidism and ophthalmopathy. TCR beta CDR3 sequences were amplified from RNA transcripts. First-round RT-PCR with HTBI primers amplified the TCR CDR3 region. TCRdb itself ran the multiplex PCR reads through MiXCR, one entry per CDR3 protein. In the table there are 400,000 to 600,000 distinct CDR3 sequences, more than 20% of which are singletons. Specimen: blood. The origin of the receptors is a man aged 18 to 30 with Graves' hyperthyroidism.

In its sample, this clonotype was seen a few times. This sequence joins TRBV28 and TRBJ2-2, with TRBD1 identical over 12 bases. Germline V gene data show CDR1 as MDHEN and CDR2 as SYDVKM. The length of the CDR3 is 15 residues. Losses at the gene ends were 7 bases for V and 6 bases for J; bases not matched to a gene: 6. The CDR3 loop reads CASTPRDRGPGELFF. CDR3 nucleotide sequence: TGTGCCAGCACCCCCCGGGACAGGGGGCCCGGGGAGCTGTTTTTT.

V is TRBV20-1 and J is TRBJ2-5, with D uncertain. The CDR3 covers 11 residues. Germline CDR1 DFQATT, CDR2 SNEGSKA (reference sequence). Between the trimmed V and J ends, which lost 2 bases and 5 bases, there was a span of 6 bases. As DNA, the CDR3 is TGCAGTGCTAGAACTGTGGAGACCCAGTACTTC. It translates to CSARTVETQYF.

This rearrangement joins TRBV15 to TRBJ1-2; tentative D call: TRBD1 (6 bases). This CDR3 spans 13 amino acids. With 0 bases removed from V and 6 bases from J, the gap between germline ends came to 8 bases. Looked up from germline, CDR1 is LNHNV and CDR2 is YYDKDF (reference sequence). The CDR3 sequence: CATSRDRGHGYTF. CDR3 DNA: TGTGCCACCAGCAGAGACCGGGGGCATGGCTACACCTTC. Drawing the rest from reference TRBV15 and TRBJ1-2, the complete variable domain is DAMVIQNPRYQVTQFGKPVTLSCSQTLNHNVMYWYQQKSSQAPKLLFHYYDKDFNNEADTPDNFQSRRPNTSFCFLDIRSPGLGDTAMYLCATSRDRGHGYTFGSGTRLTVV.

This clonotype was counted many times. V is TRBV27 and J is TRBJ1-1; TRBD1 matches 7 bases. Germline V gene data show CDR1 as MNHEY and CDR2 as SMNVEV (reference sequence). With V trimmed by 5 bases and J by 6 bases, 6 bases remained unmatched. There are 13 residues in the CDR3. The CDR3 DNA sequence: TGTGCCAGCAGTCCGACAGGGTTCGCTGAAGCTTTCTTT. It is translated as CASSPTGFAEAFF.

This clonotype was counted ten times or more. V is TRBV19 and J is TRBJ2-5, with 7 bases lining up with TRBD1. The V and J ends lost 5 bases and 5 bases, in that order; junction bases with no gene match: 11. The CDR3 has 15 amino acids. Germline CDR1 reads LNHDA; CDR2 reads SQIVND (reference sequence). The CDR3 DNA sequence: TGTGCCAGTAGTTTCGGCACAGGGGCGCACGAGACCCAGTACTTC. It yields the protein CASSFGTGAHETQYF.

This chain joins TRBV6-1 and TRBJ2-7; 14 bases fit TRBD2. CDR3 length: 15 amino acids. V was pared by 6 bases and J by 2 bases, with 3 bases of the junction left unmatched. Germline CDR1 and CDR2: MNHNS and SASEGT. The CDR3 reads CASSETSGGAYEQYF. DNA for the CDR3: TGTGCCAGCAGCGAGACTAGCGGGGGGGCCTACGAGCAGTACTTC.

This clonotype was recorded many times. CDR3 nucleotide sequence: TGTGCCAGCAGCTCCCAGAGTACCGCGTCGGGGACCCAGTACTTC. Its protein is CASSSQSTASGTQYF. J is TRBJ2-5 and V is TRBV13, with D unresolved. The CDR3 is 15 amino acids. V lost 4 bases, J lost 7 bases, and 19 bases lay in between. CDR1 and CDR2 (germline): PRHDT, FYEKMQ (reference sequence).

The sample holds many counts of this clonotype. The genes are TRBV19 and TRBJ1-2; D gene uncertain. Trimming pared 3 bases from V and 2 bases from J, leaving 10 bases between. Germline V gene data show CDR1 as LNHDA and CDR2 as SQIVND (reference sequence). The CDR3 has 14 residues. The CDR3 region has the DNA TGTGCCAGTAGTATCGGCGGGGTGAACTATGGCTACACCTTC. The encoded protein is CASSIGGVNYGYTF.

This clonotype was seen ten or more times. J is TRBJ1-5 and V is TRBV15; D might be TRBD1 (5 bases). The CDR3 contains 16 residues. The V gene's germline CDR1 is LNHNV and CDR2 YYDKDF (reference sequence). The V and J ends lost 5 bases and 1 base respectively, with 15 bases between them. The chain's CDR3 is CATSPRGFRSNQPQHF. As DNA, the CDR3 is TGTGCCACCAGCCCACGGGGGTTTAGGAGCAATCAGCCCCAGCATTTT.

This clonotype was seen at least ten times. In DNA form, the CDR3 reads TGTGCCAGCAGCCTGTACCAAGGGGACCAGTACTTC. It encodes CASSLYQGDQYF. This sequence joins TRBV7-6 and TRBJ2-5; D is perhaps TRBD1 (5 bases). The CDR3 is made up of 12 amino acids. V shed 5 bases and J shed 10 bases, with 14 bases lying between them. Germline lookup yields CDR1 SGHVS and CDR2 FNYEAQ. Full variable domain (rest looked up from reference TRBV7-6 and TRBJ2-5): GAGVSQSPRYKVTKRGQDVALRCDPISGHVSLYWYRQALGQGPEFLTYFNYEAQQDKSGLPNDRFSAERPEGSISTLTIQRTEQRDSAMYRCASSLYQGDQYFGPGTRLLVL.

This clonotype was seen a few times. The J gene is TRBJ2-5, the V gene TRBV4-1, with 8 bases matching TRBD2. Trimming at V came to 1 base and at J to 5 bases, leaving 6 bases not matched to a gene. This CDR3 spans 15 amino acids. Germline V lookup: CDR1 MGHRA, CDR2 YSYEKL. The CDR3 protein is CASSQVGLGTETQYF. DNA of the CDR3: TGCGCCAGCAGCCAAGTGGGACTAGGGACGGAGACCCAGTACTTC.

There are a few counts of this clonotype. The genes are TRBV20-1 and TRBJ1-2, with TRBD1 matching 9 bases. Germline V gives CDR1 DFQATT, CDR2 SNEGSKA (reference sequence). The CDR3 totals 14 residues. Unmatched junction bases numbered 10, after V lost 3 bases and J lost 8 bases. This chain's CDR3 is CSASTGGTTGGYTF. DNA for the CDR3: TGCAGTGCTAGTACAGGGGGCACTACAGGAGGCTACACCTTC.

The chain joins TRBV5-1 to TRBJ1-5; no reliable D call. Trimming shortened V by 3 bases and J by 0 bases, and 16 bases separated the two germline ends. There are 17 residues in the CDR3. Germline-derived CDR1 and CDR2 are SGHRS and YFSETQ. Here the CDR3 DNA reads TGCGCCAGCAGCTCTAGACCGGAGCTCTCTAGCAATCAGCCCCAGCATTTT. Translating gives CASSSRPELSSNQPQHF.

This clonotype occurred many times. CDR3 sequence: CASNTQGESWTQYF. CDR3 DNA: TGTGCCAGCAACACCCAAGGGGAATCGTGGACCCAGTACTTC. The rearrangement links TRBV28 to TRBJ2-5; a weak D match, TRBD1 (5 bases). V lost 7 bases to trimming and J lost 7 bases, with 19 bases between them. This CDR3 region has 14 residues. Germline V CDR1 and CDR2: MDHEN, SYDVKM.

The V call is TRBV2, the J call TRBJ2-1; 9 positions match TRBD1. This CDR3 region has 14 residues. V was pared by 6 bases and J by 7 bases, with 7 bases of the junction left unmatched. The germline V gene encodes CDR1 SNHLY and CDR2 FYNNEI. The CDR3 bases are TGTGCCAGCAGGGAGACAGGGGGGATAAATGAGCAGTTCTTC. Residues: CASRETGGINEQFF.

The V and J genes are TRBV4-1 and TRBJ1-2; D gene uncertain. The CDR3 is 12 residues long. CDR1 is MGHRA, CDR2 YSYEKL, per germline. Deletions cut 0 bases from V and 2 bases from J, with 1 base between. CDR3 coding DNA: TGCGCCAGCAGCCAAGAGAACTATGGCTACACCTTC. Residues: CASSQENYGYTF.

This clonotype was detected only a few times. V usage is TRBV29-1 and J usage is TRBJ1-2; D remains ambiguous. V was pared by 5 bases and J by 0 bases, with 13 bases between. The CDR3 spans 14 residues. The germline gives CDR1 SQVTM, CDR2 ANQGSEA. This CDR3 is CSVRGVGSNYGYTF. CDR3 DNA sequence: TGCAGCGTTCGCGGCGTAGGGTCTAACTATGGCTACACCTTC.

This clonotype was recorded many times. The chain links TRBV2 to TRBJ1-1, with TRBD1 matching 9 bases. V lost 5 bases and J lost 4; bases outside the gene matches: 8. CDR1 is SNHLY, CDR2 FYNNEI, per germline. The CDR3 consists of 15 residues. CDR3 DNA: TGTGCCAGCAGTAGGATAGCGACAGGGGGCACTGAAGCTTTCTTT. Protein: CASSRIATGGTEAFF.

This clonotype showed up many times. The rearrangement uses TRBV9 and TRBJ2-7, with TRBD1 identical over 8 bases. This CDR3 has 15 residues. Germline V gene sequence: CDR1 SGDLS, CDR2 YYNGEE. With V trimmed by 4 bases and J by 6 bases, 12 bases remained unmatched. The CDR3 sequence is CASSPLGTGVFEQYF. The CDR3 DNA sequence: TGTGCCAGCAGCCCTCTAGGGACAGGCGTATTCGAGCAGTACTTC.